This T cell receptor beta chain was observed in a study of cytomegalovirus exposure and HLA in healthy donors. Germline V gene sequence: CDR1 SGHVS, CDR2 FQNEAQ. The V and J ends lost 5 bases and 10 bases, in that order; junction bases with no gene match: 9. CDR3 size: 13 residues. 13 Jbeta primers and 60 Vbeta primers were used for the PCR. Produced via immunoSEQ multiplex PCR; TCRdb's table is partial and in-frame only. The table lists about 140,000 clones, approximately 78% of them singletons, with roughly 3.2% in the top ten. The genes are TRBV7-8 and TRBJ1-1, with 8 bases identical to TRBD1. The sequence came from a man aged 18-30 years in good health and CMV-seropositive. The specimen was PBMCs. CDR3 amino acids: CASSTDRGRVAFF. CDR3 DNA sequence: TGTGCCAGCAGCACCGACAGGGGCCGTGTAGCTTTCTTT.